This TCR beta chain derives from a study of shared clonotypes between healthy human individuals (dated by TCRdb to the early 2020s). In the study overall: The cohort included three men and a couple of women between 18 and 49 years of age. Per donor, three plates each were used for CD4 naive and CD4 memory, two for CD8 naive, and one for CD8 memory. Blood TCR repertoires of 5 or 6 healthy adults were deeply sequenced to estimate repertoire size and the extent of clonotype sharing between individuals. Different laboratories and diverse techniques were used to prepare libraries and sequence TCR repertoires, to increase sequencing depth and limit assay-specific biases. Each donor's leukapheresis produced roughly between about 0.9 and 9.5 billion PBMCs. Paper-wide results and their limitations: Roughly 5% of naive CD4, 3% to 4% of naive CD8, about 2.4% of memory CD4, and 0.35% to 0.5% of memory CD8 clonotypes were shared across a few donors. Based on pairwise subsampling, the degree of clonotype sharing among donors was expected to be affected by sequencing depth. Naive subsets generally had larger estimated clonotype richness than memory subsets did. Compared with non-shared clonotypes, clonotypes shared by all four sorted-subset donors had higher generation probabilities. Incomplete sequencing was indicated by rarefaction of sorted-subset datasets, despite the large sequencing depth. Sampling was restricted to blood, and TCR repertoires in tissues likely differ from the TCR repertoires found in blood. The genetic and exposure-history diversity represented was limited by the small number of donors.

As concerns this clone: Its antigen target is currently unknown. The input lacks base qualities; no much larger clone sits a single base away.

Using the deep immunoSEQ assay, TCR CDR3 regions were amplified from genomic DNA by multiplex PCR. Extracted genomic DNA from each cell subset was distributed evenly across all wells of several immunoSEQ 96-well plates, and each plate was treated as a replicate. For sorted subsets, around 200 ng genomic DNA, equal to tens of thousands of T cell genomes, was loaded into each replicate PCR. Purified libraries were quantified with a Qubit 3.0 fluorometer, sized on a Bioanalyzer 2100, and re-quantified with the KAPA Library Quantification kit. Every immunoSEQ 96-well plate was sequenced on a dedicated single-read 150-cycle Illumina NextSeq 550 flow cell. On the authors' methods: Because the immunoSEQ output held only junctional sequences and lacked quality scores, the filtering could not match the filtering applied to full-length reads. Sequences were annotated with PyIR, a Python wrapper for IgBLAST v1.9, using IMGT germline references to assign V/J genes and CDR3. Reads with weak V/J assignments (E-value above 1e-6), missing CDR3, stop codons, out-of-frame junctions, or ambiguous translated residues were removed. V3J clonotypes were defined as sequences sharing the same inferred V gene, J gene, and CDR3 amino acid sequence. Percentage overlap between repertoires was calculated by dividing the number of shared unique clonotypes by the size of the smaller repertoire. Three approaches were used to assess repertoire richness: RTK rarefaction, the Chao1 estimator, and Recon v2.1 estimates of unobserved clonotypes. OLGA was used to compute generation probabilities for all TCRbeta clonotypes that the gDNA method yielded from four donors. TCRdb provides this immuneACCESS table in a form limited to in-frame rearrangements. Some clones are lacking; in checked studies, under half of them reflect an unresolved V gene, and why the rest are absent is not known. V, J and clone size derive from that table, while D and trimming were established from the DNA sequence. The table for this sample lists around 720,000 clones; around 78% of them were counted only once. Around 1.8% of the sample rests with the top ten.

The donors were healthy, HIV-negative adults who had no recently reported acute infections or vaccinations. All donors were Caucasian adults living in Nashville, Tennessee, USA. CD4+ T cells were enriched by magnetic negative selection; naive cells were then positively selected on CD45RA, and the negative fraction formed the memory subset. Blood was collected by leukapheresis, and PBMCs were isolated by Ficoll-Histopaque density gradient centrifugation and then cryopreserved in liquid nitrogen vapor phase. Analytical flow cytometry was used to check the purity and quantity of every magnetically sorted T cell population. Genomic DNA was isolated from every sorted fraction and measured by UV absorbance on a Nanodrop 2000c. From the germline V gene, CDR1 is SNHLY and CDR2 is FYNNEI. There are 14 amino acids in the CDR3, from cysteine to phenylalanine inclusive. The entry retains the CDR3 DNA only, 42 bases that are in frame from base 1. V is clipped by 2 bases and J by 7 bases, and the sequence between their germline boundaries is 12 bases long.

The sequencing sample was made of memory CD4+ T cells sorted from blood. The intended sense of this specimen's cell subset or site label: CD45RA-negative fraction. This TCR was sampled from a woman aged 25-40 years in good health. The sequence is built from TRBV2 and TRBJ2-1; a tentative D call is TRBD1 (6 bases match). The CDR3 protein is CASSELTGGNEQFF. The DNA sequence follows: TGTGCCAGCAGTGAATTGACAGGAGGTAATGAGCAGTTCTTC.